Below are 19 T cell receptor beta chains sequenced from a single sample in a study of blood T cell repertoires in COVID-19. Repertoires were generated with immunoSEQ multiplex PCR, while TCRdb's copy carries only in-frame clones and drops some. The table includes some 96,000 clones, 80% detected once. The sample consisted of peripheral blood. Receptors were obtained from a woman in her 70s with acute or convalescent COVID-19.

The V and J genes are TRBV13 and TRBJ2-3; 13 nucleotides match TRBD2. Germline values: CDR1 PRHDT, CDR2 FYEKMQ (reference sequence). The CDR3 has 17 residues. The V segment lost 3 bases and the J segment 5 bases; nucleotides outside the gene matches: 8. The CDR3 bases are TGTGCCAGCAGCTTTAGAAGACTAGCGGGGGGCAGAGATACGCAGTATTTT. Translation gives CASSFRRLAGGRDTQYF.

DNA of the CDR3: TGTGCCACCAGCAGAGGGGGAGGCTCTGGAAACACCATATATTTT. Protein product: CATSRGGGSGNTIYF. The chain recombines TRBV15 with TRBJ1-3, with D uncertain. Between the trimmed V and J ends, which lost 1 base and 0 bases, there was a span of 7 bases. The germline gives CDR1 LNHNV, CDR2 YYDKDF (reference sequence). This CDR3 is 15 amino acids long.

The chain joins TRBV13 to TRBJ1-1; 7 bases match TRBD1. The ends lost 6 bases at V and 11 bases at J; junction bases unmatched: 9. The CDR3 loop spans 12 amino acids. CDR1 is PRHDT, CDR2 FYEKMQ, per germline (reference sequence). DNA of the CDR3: TGTGCCAGCAGTCAAACAGGGGCGGAGGCTTTCTTT. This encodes CASSQTGAEAFF.

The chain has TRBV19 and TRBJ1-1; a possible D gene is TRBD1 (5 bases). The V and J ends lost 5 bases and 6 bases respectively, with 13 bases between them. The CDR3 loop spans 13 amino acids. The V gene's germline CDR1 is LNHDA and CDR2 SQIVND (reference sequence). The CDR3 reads CASSFYQGAEAFF. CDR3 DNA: TGTGCCAGTAGTTTTTACCAGGGCGCTGAAGCTTTCTTT. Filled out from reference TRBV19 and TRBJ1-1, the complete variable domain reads DGGITQSPKYLFRKEGQNVTLSCEQNLNHDAMYWYRQDPGQGLRLIYYSQIVNDFQKGDIAEGYSVSREKKESFPLTVTSAQKNPTAFYLCASSFYQGAEAFFGQGTRLTVV.

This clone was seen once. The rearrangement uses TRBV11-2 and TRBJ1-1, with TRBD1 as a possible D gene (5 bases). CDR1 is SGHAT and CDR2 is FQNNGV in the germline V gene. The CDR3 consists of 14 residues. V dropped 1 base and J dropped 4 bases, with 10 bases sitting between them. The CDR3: CASSLGGPATEAFF. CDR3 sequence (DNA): TGTGCCAGCAGCTTAGGGGGCCCGGCCACTGAAGCTTTCTTT.

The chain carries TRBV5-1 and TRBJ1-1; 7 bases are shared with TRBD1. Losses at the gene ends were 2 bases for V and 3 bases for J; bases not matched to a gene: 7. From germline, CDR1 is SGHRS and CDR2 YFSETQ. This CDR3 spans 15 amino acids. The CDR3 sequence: CASSFGDREDTEAFF. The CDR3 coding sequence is TGCGCCAGCAGCTTTGGCGACAGGGAGGACACTGAAGCTTTCTTT.

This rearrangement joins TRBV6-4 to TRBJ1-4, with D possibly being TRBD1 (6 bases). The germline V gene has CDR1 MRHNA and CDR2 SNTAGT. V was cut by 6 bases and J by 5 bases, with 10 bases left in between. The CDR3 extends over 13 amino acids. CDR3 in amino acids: CASSEGQNEKLFF. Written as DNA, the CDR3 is TGTGCCAGCAGCGAAGGACAGAATGAAAAACTGTTTTTT.

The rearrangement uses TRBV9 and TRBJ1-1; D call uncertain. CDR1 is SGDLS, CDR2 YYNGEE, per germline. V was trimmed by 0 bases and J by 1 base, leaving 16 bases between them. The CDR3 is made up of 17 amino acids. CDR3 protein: CASSVATGEEANTEAFF. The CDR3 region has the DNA TGTGCCAGCAGCGTAGCTACGGGCGAGGAGGCGAACACTGAAGCTTTCTTT.

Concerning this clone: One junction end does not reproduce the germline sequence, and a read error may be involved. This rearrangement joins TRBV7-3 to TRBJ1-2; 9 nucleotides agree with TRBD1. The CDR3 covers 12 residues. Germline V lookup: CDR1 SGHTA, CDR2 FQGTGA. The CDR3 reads CASSPDRGEAIF. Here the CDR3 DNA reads TGTGCCAGCAGCCCTGACAGGGGGGAGGCCATCTTC.

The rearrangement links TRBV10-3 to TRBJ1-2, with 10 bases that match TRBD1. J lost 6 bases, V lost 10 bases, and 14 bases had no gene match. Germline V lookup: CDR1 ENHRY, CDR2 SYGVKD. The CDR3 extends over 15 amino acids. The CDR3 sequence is CATLRGGQGGDGYTF. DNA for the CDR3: TGTGCCACCCTGAGGGGCGGACAGGGGGGTGATGGCTACACCTTC.

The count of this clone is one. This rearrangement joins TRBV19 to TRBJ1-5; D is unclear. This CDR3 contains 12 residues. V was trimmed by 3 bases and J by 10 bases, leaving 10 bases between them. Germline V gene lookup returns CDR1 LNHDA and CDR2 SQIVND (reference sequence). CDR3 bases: TGTGCCAGTAGTATCCGCGGGGAACCCCAGCATTTT. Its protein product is CASSIRGEPQHF. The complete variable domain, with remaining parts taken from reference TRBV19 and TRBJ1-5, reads DGGITQSPKYLFRKEGQNVTLSCEQNLNHDAMYWYRQDPGQGLRLIYYSQIVNDFQKGDIAEGYSVSREKKESFPLTVTSAQKNPTAFYLCASSIRGEPQHFGDGTRLSIL.

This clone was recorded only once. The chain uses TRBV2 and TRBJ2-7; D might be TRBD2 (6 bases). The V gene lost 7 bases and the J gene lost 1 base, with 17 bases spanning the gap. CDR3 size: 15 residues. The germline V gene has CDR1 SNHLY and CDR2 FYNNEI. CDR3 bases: TGTGCCAGCAAAGGGGACTTTTCCAATTCCTACGAGCAGTACGTC. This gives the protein CASKGDFSNSYEQYV.

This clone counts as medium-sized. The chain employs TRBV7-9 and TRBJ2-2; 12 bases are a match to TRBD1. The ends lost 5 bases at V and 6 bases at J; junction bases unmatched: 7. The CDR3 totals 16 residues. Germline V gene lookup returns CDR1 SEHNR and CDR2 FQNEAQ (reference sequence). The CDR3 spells CASSAGGQGAPGELFF. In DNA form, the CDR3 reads TGTGCCAGCAGCGCCGGGGGACAGGGGGCTCCCGGGGAGCTGTTTTTT.

In DNA, the CDR3 is TGTGCCAGCAGTTATGGGACAGGGGAAGAGACCCAGTACTTC. Its translation is CASSYGTGEETQYF. The V gene is TRBV6-5, the J gene TRBJ2-5; 10 nucleotides line up with TRBD1. Germline CDR1 MNHEY, CDR2 SVGAGI. The V gene end was trimmed by 3 bases and the J gene end by 3 bases; junction bases not matched to a gene: 1. CDR3 length: 14 amino acids.

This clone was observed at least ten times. Written as DNA, the CDR3 is TGTGCCAGCAGTGAAAACGGGGTCTATGGCTACACCTTC. Its protein is CASSENGVYGYTF. The rearrangement uses TRBV2 and TRBJ1-2; D gene ambiguous. V was cut by 2 bases and J by 4 bases, with 8 bases left in between. Germline loops: CDR1 SNHLY, CDR2 FYNNEI. This CDR3 has 13 residues.

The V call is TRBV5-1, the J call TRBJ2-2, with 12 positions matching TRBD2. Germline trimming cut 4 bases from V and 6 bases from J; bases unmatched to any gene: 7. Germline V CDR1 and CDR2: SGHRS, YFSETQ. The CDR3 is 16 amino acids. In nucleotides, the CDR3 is TGCGCCAGCAGCGTAGGACTAGCGGGGCTATCCGGGGAGCTGTTTTTT. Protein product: CASSVGLAGLSGELFF.

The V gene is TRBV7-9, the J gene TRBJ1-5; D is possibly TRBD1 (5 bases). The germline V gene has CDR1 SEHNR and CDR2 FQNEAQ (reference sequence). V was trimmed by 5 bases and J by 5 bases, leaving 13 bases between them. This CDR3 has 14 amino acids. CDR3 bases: TGTGCCAGCAGCCCCCCTTGGGGGGATCAGCCCCAGCATTTT. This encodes CASSPPWGDQPQHF.

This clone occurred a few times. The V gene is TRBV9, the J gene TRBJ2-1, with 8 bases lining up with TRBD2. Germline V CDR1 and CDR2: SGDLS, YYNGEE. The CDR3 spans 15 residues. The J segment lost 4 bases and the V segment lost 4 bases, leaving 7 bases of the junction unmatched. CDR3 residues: CASSYGGAVYNEQFF. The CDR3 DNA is TGTGCCAGCAGCTACGGGGGGGCTGTTTACAATGAGCAGTTCTTC.

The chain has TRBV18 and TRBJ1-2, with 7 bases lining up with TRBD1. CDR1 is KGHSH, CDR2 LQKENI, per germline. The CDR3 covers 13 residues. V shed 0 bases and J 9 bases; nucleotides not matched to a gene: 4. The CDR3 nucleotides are TGTGCCAGCTCACCACCGGAGACAGGGAGCTACACCTTC. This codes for CASSPPETGSYTF.